This T cell receptor beta chain stems from a study of blood T cell repertoires in COVID-19. Trimming shortened V by 0 bases and J by 2 bases, and 14 bases separated the two germline ends. Per the germline V gene, CDR1 is WNHNN and CDR2 is SYGVQD (reference sequence). The CDR3 has 17 residues. Assay used: immunoSEQ multiplex PCR; TCRdb lists only in-frame clones, some missing. The table shows about 300,000 clones, with about 90% occurring only once. The sequence was obtained from a woman between 45 and 65 years old with COVID-19, enrolled during active disease. The chain employs TRBV10-1 and TRBJ2-1; no reliable D call. Sequencing input: peripheral blood. This chain's CDR3 is CASSESGRVGTYNEQFF. Here the CDR3 DNA reads TGCGCCAGCAGTGAGTCGGGTCGGGTAGGAACCTACAATGAGCAGTTCTTC.